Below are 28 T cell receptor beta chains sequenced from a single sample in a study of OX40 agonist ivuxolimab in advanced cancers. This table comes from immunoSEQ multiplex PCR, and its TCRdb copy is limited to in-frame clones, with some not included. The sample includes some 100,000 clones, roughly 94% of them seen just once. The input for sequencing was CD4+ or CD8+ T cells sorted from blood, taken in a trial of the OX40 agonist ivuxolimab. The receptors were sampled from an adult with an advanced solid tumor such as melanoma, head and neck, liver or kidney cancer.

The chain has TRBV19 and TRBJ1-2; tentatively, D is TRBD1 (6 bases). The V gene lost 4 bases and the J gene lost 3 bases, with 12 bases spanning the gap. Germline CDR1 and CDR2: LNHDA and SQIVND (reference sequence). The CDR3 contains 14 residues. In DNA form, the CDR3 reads TGTGCCAGTAGTACGCGGGACAATTACTATGGCTACACCTTC. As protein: CASSTRDNYYGYTF. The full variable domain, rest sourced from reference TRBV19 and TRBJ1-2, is DGGITQSPKYLFRKEGQNVTLSCEQNLNHDAMYWYRQDPGQGLRLIYYSQIVNDFQKGDIAEGYSVSREKKESFPLTVTSAQKNPTAFYLCASSTRDNYYGYTFGSGTRLTVV.

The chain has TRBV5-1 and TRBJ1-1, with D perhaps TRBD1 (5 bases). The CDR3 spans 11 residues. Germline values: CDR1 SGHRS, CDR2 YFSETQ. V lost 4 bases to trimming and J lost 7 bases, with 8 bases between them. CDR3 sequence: CASSRGGEAFF. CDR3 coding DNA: TGCGCCAGCAGCCGCGGGGGTGAAGCTTTCTTT.

CDR3 residues: CASSLAGEPAGELFF. The CDR3 DNA follows: TGTGCCAGTAGCTTAGCGGGAGAACCGGCCGGGGAGCTGTTTTTT. The J gene is TRBJ2-2, the V gene TRBV19, with TRBD2 matching 9 bases. CDR3 length: 15 residues. Germline assignment: CDR1 LNHDA and CDR2 SQIVND (reference sequence). J was trimmed by 6 bases and V by 6 bases; bases with no gene match: 8. Drawing the rest from reference TRBV19 and TRBJ2-2, the complete variable domain is DGGITQSPKYLFRKEGQNVTLSCEQNLNHDAMYWYRQDPGQGLRLIYYSQIVNDFQKGDIAEGYSVSREKKESFPLTVTSAQKNPTAFYLCASSLAGEPAGELFFGEGSRLTVL.

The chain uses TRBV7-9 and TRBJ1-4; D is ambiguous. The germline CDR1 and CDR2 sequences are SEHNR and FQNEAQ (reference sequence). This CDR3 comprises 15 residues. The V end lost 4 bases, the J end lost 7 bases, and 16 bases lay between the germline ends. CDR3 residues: CASSSSVEGTEKLFF. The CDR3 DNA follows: TGTGCCAGCAGCTCCAGTGTAGAGGGCACTGAAAAACTGTTTTTT.

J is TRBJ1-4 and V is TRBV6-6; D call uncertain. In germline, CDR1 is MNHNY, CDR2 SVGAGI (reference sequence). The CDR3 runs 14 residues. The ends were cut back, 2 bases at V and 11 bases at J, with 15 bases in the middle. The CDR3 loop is CASSYTLDGLKLFF. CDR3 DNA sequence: TGTGCCAGCAGTTACACACTGGACGGCCTCAAACTGTTTTTT.

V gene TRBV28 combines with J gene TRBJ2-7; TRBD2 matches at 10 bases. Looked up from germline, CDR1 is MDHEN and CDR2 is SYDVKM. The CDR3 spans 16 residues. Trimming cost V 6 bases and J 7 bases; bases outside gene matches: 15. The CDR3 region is CASSPIMEREGQEQYF. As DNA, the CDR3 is TGTGCCAGCAGCCCAATTATGGAGCGGGAGGGCCAGGAGCAGTACTTC.

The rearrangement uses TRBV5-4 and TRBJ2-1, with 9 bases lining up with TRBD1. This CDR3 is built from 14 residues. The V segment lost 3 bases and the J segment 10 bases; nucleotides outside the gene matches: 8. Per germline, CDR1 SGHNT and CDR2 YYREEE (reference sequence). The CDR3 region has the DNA TGTGCCAGCAGCTCGGACAGGGGCGTGAGCGAGCAGTTCTTC. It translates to CASSSDRGVSEQFF.

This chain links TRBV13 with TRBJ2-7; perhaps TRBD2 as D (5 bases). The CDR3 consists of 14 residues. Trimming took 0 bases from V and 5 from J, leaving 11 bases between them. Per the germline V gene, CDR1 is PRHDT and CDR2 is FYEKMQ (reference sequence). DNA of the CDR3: TGTGCCAGCAGCTTAGGGGGGAGTCCCCACGAGCAGTACTTC. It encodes CASSLGGSPHEQYF.

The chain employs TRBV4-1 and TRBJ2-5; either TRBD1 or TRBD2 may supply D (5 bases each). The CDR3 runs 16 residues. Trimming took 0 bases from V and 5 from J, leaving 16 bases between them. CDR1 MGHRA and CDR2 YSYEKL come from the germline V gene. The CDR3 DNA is TGCGCCAGCAGCCAAGATCGGGCGCAGGGAGAGGAGACCCAGTACTTC. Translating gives CASSQDRAQGEETQYF.

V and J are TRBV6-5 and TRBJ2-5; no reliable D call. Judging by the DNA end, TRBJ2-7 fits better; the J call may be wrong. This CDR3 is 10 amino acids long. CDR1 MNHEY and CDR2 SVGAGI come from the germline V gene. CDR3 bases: TGTGCCACCTCTACGGGCGAGCAGTACTTC. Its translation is CATSTGEQYF.

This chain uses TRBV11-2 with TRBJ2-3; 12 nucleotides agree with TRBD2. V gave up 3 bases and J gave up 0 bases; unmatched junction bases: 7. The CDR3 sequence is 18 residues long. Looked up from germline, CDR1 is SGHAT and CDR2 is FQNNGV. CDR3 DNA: TGTGCCAGCAGCTTCTCTAGCGGGAGGGCCGGGAGCACAGATACGCAGTATTTT. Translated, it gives CASSFSSGRAGSTDTQYF.

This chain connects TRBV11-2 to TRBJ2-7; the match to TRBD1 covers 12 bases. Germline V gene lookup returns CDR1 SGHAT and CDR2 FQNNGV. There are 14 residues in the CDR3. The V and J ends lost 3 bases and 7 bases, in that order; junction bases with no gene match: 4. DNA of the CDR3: TGTGCCAGCAGCTTCGGGACAGGGGGCCATGAGCAGTACTTC. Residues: CASSFGTGGHEQYF.

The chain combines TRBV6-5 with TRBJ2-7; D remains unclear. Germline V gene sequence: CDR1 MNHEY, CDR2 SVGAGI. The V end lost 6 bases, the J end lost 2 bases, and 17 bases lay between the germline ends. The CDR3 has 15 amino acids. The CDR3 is CASSSGPLWAYEQYF. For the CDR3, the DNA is TGTGCCAGCAGCTCTGGCCCCCTCTGGGCCTACGAGCAGTACTTC.

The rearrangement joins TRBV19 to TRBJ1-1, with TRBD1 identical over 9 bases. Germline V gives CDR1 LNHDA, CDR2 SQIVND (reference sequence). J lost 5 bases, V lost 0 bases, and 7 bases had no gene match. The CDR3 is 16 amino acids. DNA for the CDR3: TGTGCCAGTAGTATAGATCCGACAGGGGGTCGGACTGAAGCTTTCTTT. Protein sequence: CASSIDPTGGRTEAFF. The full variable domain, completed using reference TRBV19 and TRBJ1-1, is DGGITQSPKYLFRKEGQNVTLSCEQNLNHDAMYWYRQDPGQGLRLIYYSQIVNDFQKGDIAEGYSVSREKKESFPLTVTSAQKNPTAFYLCASSIDPTGGRTEAFFGQGTRLTVV.

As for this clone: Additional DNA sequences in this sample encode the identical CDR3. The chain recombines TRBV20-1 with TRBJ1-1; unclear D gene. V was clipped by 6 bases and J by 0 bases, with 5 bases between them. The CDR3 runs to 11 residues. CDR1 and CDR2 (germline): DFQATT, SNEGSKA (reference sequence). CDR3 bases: TGCAGTGCCCCCCTGAACACTGAAGCTTTCTTT. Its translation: CSAPLNTEAFF.

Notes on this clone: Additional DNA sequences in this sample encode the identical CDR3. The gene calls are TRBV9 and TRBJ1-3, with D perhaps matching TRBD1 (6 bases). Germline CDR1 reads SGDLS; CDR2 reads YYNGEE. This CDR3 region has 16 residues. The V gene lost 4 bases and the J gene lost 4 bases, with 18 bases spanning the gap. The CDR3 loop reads CASSPSRGGRGNTIYF. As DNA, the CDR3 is TGTGCCAGCAGCCCGAGTCGGGGGGGCAGGGGAAACACCATATATTTT. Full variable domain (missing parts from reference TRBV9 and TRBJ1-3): DSGVTQTPKHLITATGQRVTLRCSPRSGDLSVYWYQQSLDQGLQFLIQYYNGEERAKGNILERFSAQQFPDLHSELNLSSLELGDSALYFCASSPSRGGRGNTIYFGEGSWLTVV.

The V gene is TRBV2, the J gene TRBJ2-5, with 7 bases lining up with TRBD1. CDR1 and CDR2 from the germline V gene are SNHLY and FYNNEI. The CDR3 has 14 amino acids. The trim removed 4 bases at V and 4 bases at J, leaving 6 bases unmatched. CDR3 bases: TGTGCCAGCAGTGCACGACAGGGCCGAGAGACCCAGTACTTC. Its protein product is CASSARQGRETQYF. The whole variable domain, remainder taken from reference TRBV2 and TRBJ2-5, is EPEVTQTPSHQVTQMGQEVILRCVPISNHLYFYWYRQILGQKVEFLVSFYNNEISEKSEIFDDQFSVERPDGSNFTLKIRSTKLEDSAMYFCASSARQGRETQYFGPGTRLLVL.

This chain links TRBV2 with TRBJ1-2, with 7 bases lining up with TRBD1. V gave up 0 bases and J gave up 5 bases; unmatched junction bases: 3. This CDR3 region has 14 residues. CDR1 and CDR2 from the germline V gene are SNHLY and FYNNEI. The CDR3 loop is CASSEALTGYGYTF. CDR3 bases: TGTGCCAGCAGTGAAGCCCTGACAGGGTATGGCTACACCTTC.

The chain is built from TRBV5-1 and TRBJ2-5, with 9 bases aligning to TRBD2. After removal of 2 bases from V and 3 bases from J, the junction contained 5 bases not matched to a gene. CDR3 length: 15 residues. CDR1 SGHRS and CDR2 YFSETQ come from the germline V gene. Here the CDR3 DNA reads TGCGCCAGCAGCTTTGTCTCTAGCGGGGAAGAGACCCAGTACTTC. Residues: CASSFVSSGEETQYF.

CDR3 protein: CASSDSGTDTQYF. The CDR3 region has the DNA TGCGCCAGCTCGGATAGCGGCACAGATACGCAGTATTTT. The V gene is TRBV10-1, the J gene TRBJ2-3; D may be TRBD2 (5 bases). V lost 8 bases, J lost 1 base, and 10 bases lay in between. Germline V CDR1 and CDR2: WNHNN, SYGVQD (reference sequence). This CDR3 has 13 amino acids.

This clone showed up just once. DNA for the CDR3: TGCGCCAGCAGCCCGGACGCGAGCGAGACCCAGTACTTC. It yields the protein CASSPDASETQYF. V and J are TRBV5-1 and TRBJ2-7; D is ambiguous. The assigned J gene may be wrong: the sequence end matches TRBJ2-5 better. The germline CDR1 and CDR2 sequences are SGHRS and YFSETQ. The CDR3 sequence is 13 residues long.

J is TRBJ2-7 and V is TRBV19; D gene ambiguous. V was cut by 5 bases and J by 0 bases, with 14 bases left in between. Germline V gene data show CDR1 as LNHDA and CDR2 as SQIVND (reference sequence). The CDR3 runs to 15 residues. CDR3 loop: CASSPPGRISYEQYF. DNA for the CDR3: TGTGCCAGTAGTCCCCCCGGCAGGATCTCCTACGAGCAGTACTTC.

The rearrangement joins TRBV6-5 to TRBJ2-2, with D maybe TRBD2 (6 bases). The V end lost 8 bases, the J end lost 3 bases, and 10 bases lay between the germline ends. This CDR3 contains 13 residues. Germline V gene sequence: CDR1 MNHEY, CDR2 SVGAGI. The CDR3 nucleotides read TGTGCCAGCGGGACTGGGGACACCGGGGAGCTGTTTTTT. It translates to CASGTGDTGELFF.

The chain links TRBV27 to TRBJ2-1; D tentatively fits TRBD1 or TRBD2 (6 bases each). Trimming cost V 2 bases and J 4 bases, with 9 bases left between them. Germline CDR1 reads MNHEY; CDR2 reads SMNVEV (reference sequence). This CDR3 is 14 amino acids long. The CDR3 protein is CASSLQGTYNEQFF. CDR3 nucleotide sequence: TGTGCCAGCAGTTTACAGGGGACTTACAATGAGCAGTTCTTC.

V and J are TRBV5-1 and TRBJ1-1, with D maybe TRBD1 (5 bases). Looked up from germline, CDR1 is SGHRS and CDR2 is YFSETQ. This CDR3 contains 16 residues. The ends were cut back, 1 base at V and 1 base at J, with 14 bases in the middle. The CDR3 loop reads CASSLYGDPENTEAFF. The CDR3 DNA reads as TGCGCCAGCAGCTTGTACGGGGACCCGGAGAACACTGAAGCTTTCTTT.

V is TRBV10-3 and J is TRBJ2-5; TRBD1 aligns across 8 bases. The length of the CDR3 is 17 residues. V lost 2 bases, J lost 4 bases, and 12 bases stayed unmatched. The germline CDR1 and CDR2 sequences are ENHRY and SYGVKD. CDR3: CAISERGARGRGETQYF. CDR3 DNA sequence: TGTGCCATCAGTGAGCGAGGGGCCAGGGGGCGCGGAGAGACCCAGTACTTC.

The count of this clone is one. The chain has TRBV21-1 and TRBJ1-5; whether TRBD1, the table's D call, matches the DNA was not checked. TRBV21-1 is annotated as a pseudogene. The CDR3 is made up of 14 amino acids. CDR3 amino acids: CASTTGKGNQPQHF. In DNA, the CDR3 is TGTGCCAGCACCACAGGAAAGGGCAATCAGCCCCAGCATTTT.

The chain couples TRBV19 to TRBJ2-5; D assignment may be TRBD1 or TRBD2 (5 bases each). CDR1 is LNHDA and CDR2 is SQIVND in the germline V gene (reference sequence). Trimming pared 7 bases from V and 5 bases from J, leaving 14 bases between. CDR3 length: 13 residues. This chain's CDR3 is CASIGEGFETQYF. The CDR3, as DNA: TGTGCCAGTATTGGTGAGGGGTTTGAGACCCAGTACTTC.